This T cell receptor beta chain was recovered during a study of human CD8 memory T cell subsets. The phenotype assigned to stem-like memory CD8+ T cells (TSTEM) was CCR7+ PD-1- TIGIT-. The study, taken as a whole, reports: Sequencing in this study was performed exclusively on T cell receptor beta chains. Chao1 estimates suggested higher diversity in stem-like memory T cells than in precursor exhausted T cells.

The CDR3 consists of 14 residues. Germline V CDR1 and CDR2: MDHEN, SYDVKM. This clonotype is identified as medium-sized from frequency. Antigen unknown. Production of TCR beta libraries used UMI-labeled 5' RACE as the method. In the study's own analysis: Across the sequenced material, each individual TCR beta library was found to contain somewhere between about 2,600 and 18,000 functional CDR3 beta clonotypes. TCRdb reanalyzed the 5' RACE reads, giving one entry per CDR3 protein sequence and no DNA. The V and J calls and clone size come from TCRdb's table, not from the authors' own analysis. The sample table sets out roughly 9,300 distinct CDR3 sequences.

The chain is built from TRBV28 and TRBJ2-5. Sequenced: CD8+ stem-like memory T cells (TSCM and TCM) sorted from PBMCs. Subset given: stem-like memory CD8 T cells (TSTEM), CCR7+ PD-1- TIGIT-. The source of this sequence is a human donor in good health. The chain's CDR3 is CASSLIGHQETQYF. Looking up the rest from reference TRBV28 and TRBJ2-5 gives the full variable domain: DVKVTQSSRYLVKRTGEKVFLECVQDMDHENMFWYRQDPGLGLRLIYFSYDVKMKEKGDIPEGYSVSREKKERFSLILESASTNQTSMYLCASSLIGHQETQYFGPGTRLLVL.